The 16 T cell receptor beta chains listed next were all sequenced from one sample in a study of T-cell reconstitution after alpha-beta-depleted transplantation in children. Unique molecular identifiers were incorporated during preparation of the TCRbeta library. TCRdb itself ran the PCR reads through MiXCR, one entry per CDR3 protein. The sample has fewer than 750,000 distinct CDR3 sequences, roughly 24% seen once. Sample: PBMCs, mostly from graft donor cells, taken 360 days after TCRalphabeta/CD19-depleted stem cell transplant. These receptors were taken from a boy in the first two years of life who had a stem cell transplant for acute myeloid leukemia, so the T cells may come from the graft donor.

The chain combines TRBV4-1 with TRBJ2-2, with a weak D call TRBD1 (6 bases). Looked up from germline, CDR1 is MGHRA and CDR2 is YSYEKL. CDR3 length equals 15 residues. Trimming cost V 1 base and J 4 bases, with 10 bases left between them. CDR3 nucleotide sequence: TGCGCCAGCAGCCAAGGGCAGGGGTTCACCGGGGAGCTGTTTTTT. This encodes CASSQGQGFTGELFF.

V is TRBV7-9 and J is TRBJ1-1; D ambiguous. CDR3 length: 12 residues. V lost 5 bases and J lost 8, with 12 bases in between. The germline V gene encodes CDR1 SEHNR and CDR2 FQNEAQ (reference sequence). CDR3 residues: CASSPGGEEAFF. For the CDR3, the DNA is TGTGCCAGCAGCCCTGGAGGAGAGGAAGCTTTCTTT.

The sample holds many counts of this clonotype. The rearrangement uses TRBV7-8 and TRBJ2-5; D is unresolved. CDR3 length equals 15 residues. Trimming removed 5 bases at V and 3 bases at J, with 16 bases between. CDR1 is SGHVS, CDR2 FQNEAQ, per germline. CDR3 loop: CASSPRTATEETQYF. DNA of the CDR3: TGTGCCAGCAGCCCCAGGACGGCGACCGAAGAGACCCAGTACTTC. The complete variable domain, with remaining parts taken from reference TRBV7-8 and TRBJ2-5, reads GAGVSQSPRYKVAKRGQDVALRCDPISGHVSLFWYQQALGQGPEFLTYFQNEAQLDKSGLPSDRFFAERPEGSVSTLKIQRTQQEDSAVYLCASSPRTATEETQYFGPGTRLLVL.

J is TRBJ2-5 and V is TRBV11-3; the match to TRBD1 covers 7 bases. The germline gives CDR1 SGHNT, CDR2 YENEEA. The CDR3 totals 15 residues. V gave up 5 bases and J gave up 5 bases; unmatched junction bases: 11. The CDR3 DNA sequence: TGTGCCAGCAGCGAAGAGGGGGCCTTGGGGGAGACCCAGTACTTC. Its protein is CASSEEGALGETQYF.

This clonotype was seen repeatedly, ten times or more. The chain has TRBV3-1 and TRBJ2-1, with 9 bases lining up with TRBD2. Germline lookup yields CDR1 LGHDT and CDR2 YNNKEL (reference sequence). The CDR3 is 16 amino acids. Trimming removed 2 bases from V and 5 bases from J; junction bases left unmatched: 7. The CDR3 DNA follows: TGTGCCAGCAGCCAACCACTAGCGGGTGACCACAATGAGCAGTTCTTC. It codes for CASSQPLAGDHNEQFF.

A few counts support this clonotype. The genes are TRBV5-1 and TRBJ2-2, with D tentatively TRBD1 (6 bases). Germline V lookup: CDR1 SGHRS, CDR2 YFSETQ. CDR3 length: 14 amino acids. Trimming shortened V by 6 bases and J by 6 bases, and 15 bases separated the two germline ends. The CDR3 is CASTLRTGPGELFF. The CDR3 region has the DNA TGCGCCAGCACCCTCCGTACAGGGCCCGGGGAGCTGTTTTTT.

This clonotype was recorded at least ten times. The genes are TRBV29-1 and TRBJ2-5, with D maybe TRBD1 (6 bases). Germline V lookup: CDR1 SQVTM, CDR2 ANQGSEA. V shed 0 bases and J shed 3 bases, with 11 bases lying between them. The CDR3 is made up of 14 amino acids. The CDR3 DNA follows: TGCAGCGTTGAAGATAGGGGGATTGAAGAGACCCAGTACTTC. Its protein is CSVEDRGIEETQYF. The full variable domain, with the rest looked up from reference TRBV29-1 and TRBJ2-5, is SAVISQKPSRDICQRGTSLTIQCQVDSQVTMMFWYRQQPGQSLTLIATANQGSEATYESGFVIDKFPISRPNLTFSTLTVSNMSPEDSSIYLCSVEDRGIEETQYFGPGTRLLVL.

This clonotype was picked up many times. The chain employs TRBV6-5 and TRBJ2-3; 11 bases agree with TRBD1. V lost 7 bases and J lost 8; bases outside the gene matches: 11. Per germline, CDR1 MNHEY and CDR2 SVGAGI. This CDR3 region has 15 residues. CDR3 sequence reads: CASTLDRGHSVTQYF. The CDR3 bases are TGTGCCAGCACTTTGGACAGGGGGCACTCAGTTACGCAGTATTTT.

Ten or more counts support this clonotype. The chain is built from TRBV7-9 and TRBJ2-2; a weak D match, TRBD1 (6 bases). The ends were cut back, 0 bases at V and 6 bases at J, with 8 bases in the middle. This CDR3 has 14 amino acids. The germline V gene has CDR1 SEHNR and CDR2 FQNEAQ (reference sequence). The CDR3 loop reads CASSLAWGPGELFF. CDR3 nucleotides: TGTGCCAGCAGCTTAGCTTGGGGGCCCGGGGAGCTGTTTTTT.

This clonotype was picked up many times. The rearrangement joins TRBV6-1 to TRBJ2-3; 10 bases are shared with TRBD2. V shed 5 bases, J shed 3 bases, and the junction held 8 bases outside the gene matches. Germline V CDR1 and CDR2: MNHNS, SASEGT. The CDR3 is made up of 16 amino acids. Written as DNA, the CDR3 is TGTGCCAGCAGTCTGTTAGCGGGGGGCGCAACAGATACGCAGTATTTT. Translating gives CASSLLAGGATDTQYF.

There are a few counts of this clonotype. This sequence joins TRBV12-3 or TRBV12-4 and TRBJ2-4; D gene uncertain. V dropped 10 bases and J dropped 0 bases, with 13 bases sitting between them. The CDR3 spans 14 residues. The DNA of the CDR3 is TGTGCCACCGGTGCAGGCTTAGCCAAAAACATTCAGTACTTC. Its protein is CATGAGLAKNIQYF.

This sequence joins TRBV18 and TRBJ2-7; D is uncertain. In germline, CDR1 is KGHSH, CDR2 LQKENI. CDR3 length: 14 residues. V shed 1 base and J shed 5 bases, with 12 bases lying between them. This CDR3 reads CASSPLRTPNEQYV. CDR3 bases: TGTGCCAGCTCACCACTCAGGACGCCTAACGAGCAGTACGTC.

This clonotype was seen repeatedly, ten times or more. The chain uses TRBV12-3 or TRBV12-4 and TRBJ2-5; D is tentatively TRBD1 or TRBD2 (5 bases each). Trimming stripped 6 bases from V and 2 bases from J, with 22 bases between. The length of the CDR3 is 17 residues. In nucleotides, the CDR3 is TGTGCCAGCAGGAATTCAGGGACCCCTCTCCTTCAAGAGACCCAGTACTTC. As protein: CASRNSGTPLLQETQYF.

The sample holds many counts of this clonotype. V gene TRBV12-3 or TRBV12-4 combines with J gene TRBJ2-7, with D unresolved. The CDR3 has 14 residues. V lost 7 bases to trimming and J lost 5 bases, with 18 bases between them. In DNA, the CDR3 is TGTGCCAGCACCTCCCTTGGGCTCGTGGACGAGCAGTACTTC. Translated: CASTSLGLVDEQYF.

This chain links TRBV20-1 with TRBJ2-1; TRBD1 aligns across 7 bases. The CDR3 is 14 residues long. The ends lost 5 bases at V and 6 bases at J; junction bases unmatched: 10. Germline V gene lookup returns CDR1 DFQATT and CDR2 SNEGSKA (reference sequence). The CDR3 nucleotides are TGCAGTGCTTCTACAGGGGAATCGGGCAATGAGCAGTTCTTC. Encoded protein: CSASTGESGNEQFF.

This clonotype was observed a handful of times. The chain is built from TRBV11-2 and TRBJ1-2, with D tentatively TRBD1 (5 bases). Germline CDR1 and CDR2: SGHAT and FQNNGV. The CDR3 runs to 13 residues. Trimming pared 6 bases from V and 4 bases from J, leaving 12 bases between. This CDR3 is CASSPGTLYGYTF. In nucleotides, the CDR3 is TGTGCCAGCAGTCCTGGGACGCTCTATGGCTACACCTTC.